This entry lists 5 T cell receptor beta chains sequenced from one sample in a study of T cell repertoires in cytomegalovirus infection. TCRdb reprocessed the reads via MiXCR and lists one record per CDR3 protein. The sample records 290,000 or so distinct CDR3 sequences, roughly a tenth being singletons. Material: PBMCs. These receptors originate from a human donor in good health (CMV status not recorded). Some clones in this sample may be carry-over from other donors' samples.

The genes are TRBV6-6 and TRBJ2-5; 7 bases fit TRBD2. J lost 4 bases, V lost 10 bases, and 12 bases had no gene match. The CDR3 has 14 residues. Germline CDR1 and CDR2: MNHNY and SVGAGI (reference sequence). The CDR3 spells CATLWEGLGETQYF. The CDR3 region has the DNA TGTGCCACCCTTTGGGAGGGGCTAGGAGAGACCCAGTACTTC.

This clonotype was seen many times. V and J are TRBV7-2 and TRBJ2-2; 10 bases line up with TRBD2. Unmatched junction bases numbered 3, after V lost 1 base and J lost 7 bases. The CDR3 has 15 amino acids. Per germline, CDR1 SGHTA and CDR2 FQGNSA. The CDR3 nucleotides read TGTGCCAGCAGCTTAGGGGGACTAGCGAGCGGGGAGCTGTTTTTT. Its protein is CASSLGGLASGELFF.

This clonotype came up many times. The chain joins TRBV5-4 to TRBJ2-2; D remains ambiguous. V gave up 4 bases and J gave up 1 base, with 5 bases separating them. CDR3 length: 13 amino acids. Germline CDR1 is SGHNT and CDR2 is YYREEE (reference sequence). CDR3 in DNA: TGTGCCAGCAGCCTGATGAACACCGGGGAGCTGTTTTTT. Translated: CASSLMNTGELFF. Supplemented by reference TRBV5-4 and TRBJ2-2, the full variable domain reads ETGVTQSPTHLIKTRGQQVTLRCSSQSGHNTVSWYQQALGQGPQFIFQYYREEENGRGNFPPRFSGLQFPNYSSELNVNALELDDSALYLCASSLMNTGELFFGEGSRLTVL.

This clonotype was counted at least ten times. This chain connects TRBV7-6 to TRBJ2-6; weak D call: TRBD2 (5 bases). V dropped 2 bases and J dropped 2 bases, with 19 bases sitting between them. Germline CDR1 reads SGHVS; CDR2 reads FNYEAQ. The CDR3 spans 19 residues. The CDR3 DNA sequence: TGTGCCAGCAGCTTAAGGAGGTCAGGCCCTTCGACTGGGGCCAACGTCCTGACTTTC. Protein: CASSLRRSGPSTGANVLTF. Variable domain in full (rest from reference TRBV7-6 and TRBJ2-6): GAGVSQSPRYKVTKRGQDVALRCDPISGHVSLYWYRQALGQGPEFLTYFNYEAQQDKSGLPNDRFSAERPEGSISTLTIQRTEQRDSAMYRCASSLRRSGPSTGANVLTFGAGSRLTVL.

This clonotype was seen repeatedly, ten times or more. The chain is built from TRBV20-1 and TRBJ1-5; no reliable D call. Germline CDR1 and CDR2: DFQATT and SNEGSKA (reference sequence). V shed 0 bases and J shed 7 bases, with 13 bases lying between them. This CDR3 has 14 amino acids. Here the CDR3 DNA reads TGCAGTGCTAGAGATGCTGGAGCTGTCCAGCCCCAGCATTTT. This sequence encodes CSARDAGAVQPQHF.